One and the same sample provided the 20 T cell receptor beta chains below, sequenced in a study of CD8+ T cells in alopecia areata. Regarding treatment: oral pan-JAK inhibitor, 5-10 mg twice daily. Investigators isolated RNA and reverse transcribed it into cDNA to act as the sequencing template. Clones were sequenced by immunoSEQ multiplex PCR, and TCRdb holds only the in-frame ones, with some missing. The table lists approximately 180,000 clones, more than 55% of them singletons, with approximately 1.3% in the top ten. Here the sequenced sample was CD4+ T cells sorted from blood, taken between weeks 49 and 50, from a patient treated with tofacitinib. These receptors originate from a human donor with alopecia areata.

The chain links TRBV19 to TRBJ1-1, with D perhaps matching TRBD1 (5 bases). CDR1 LNHDA and CDR2 SQIVND come from the germline V gene (reference sequence). Trimming stripped 5 bases from V and 3 bases from J, with 10 bases between. CDR3 length: 13 amino acids. Written as DNA, the CDR3 is TGTGCCAGTAGTGCGGGGGGACACACTGAAGCTTTCTTT. Its protein is CASSAGGHTEAFF. Full variable domain (rest looked up from reference TRBV19 and TRBJ1-1): DGGITQSPKYLFRKEGQNVTLSCEQNLNHDAMYWYRQDPGQGLRLIYYSQIVNDFQKGDIAEGYSVSREKKESFPLTVTSAQKNPTAFYLCASSAGGHTEAFFGQGTRLTVV.

This clone was counted only a few times. Other DNA variants within this sample encode the same CDR3. This chain connects TRBV4-3 to TRBJ2-1; D call uncertain. The V and J ends lost 0 bases and 5 bases respectively, with 8 bases between them. The CDR3 spans 14 residues. Germline V gives CDR1 LGHNA, CDR2 YSLEER. This chain's CDR3 is CASSQDIWNNEQFF. The CDR3 nucleotides read TGCGCCAGCAGCCAAGATATATGGAACAATGAGCAGTTCTTC.

V usage is TRBV6-6 and J usage is TRBJ1-2, with 8 nucleotides matching TRBD1. V shed 6 bases and J 4 bases; nucleotides not matched to a gene: 4. Per the germline V gene, CDR1 is MNHNY and CDR2 is SVGAGI (reference sequence). The CDR3 is 13 residues long. The CDR3 is CASSPGQAYGYTF. For the CDR3, the DNA is TGTGCCAGCAGCCCGGGACAGGCCTATGGCTACACCTTC.

This clone has a single count. The gene calls are TRBV4-2 and TRBJ2-7, with TRBD2 matching over 12 bases. The CDR3 sequence is 17 residues long. Germline V gives CDR1 LGHNA, CDR2 YNFKEQ. The junction had 6 bases not matched to a gene; V was cut back by 1 base and J by 2 bases. This CDR3 is CASSQGLRLAGAYEQYF. The CDR3 DNA follows: TGTGCCAGCAGCCAAGGTCTCAGACTAGCGGGGGCCTACGAGCAGTACTTC.

This clone was recorded a few times. CDR3 loop: CAISDWQTHNEQFF. The CDR3 DNA follows: TGTGCCATCAGTGATTGGCAGACCCACAATGAGCAGTTCTTC. This sequence joins TRBV10-3 and TRBJ2-1; D is unresolved. Trimming left V 3 bases short and J 5 bases short, with 11 bases between. The CDR3 length is 14 residues. Germline assignment: CDR1 ENHRY and CDR2 SYGVKD.

The chain combines TRBV29-1 with TRBJ2-3; TRBD1 aligns across 9 bases. CDR1 SQVTM and CDR2 ANQGSEA come from the germline V gene. Trimming at V came to 2 bases and at J to 3 bases, leaving 9 bases not matched to a gene. The CDR3 extends over 16 amino acids. The CDR3 DNA reads as TGCAGCGTTGAACTACAGGGGGCGCTTATGACAGATACGCAGTATTTT. It translates to CSVELQGALMTDTQYF.

The chain is built from TRBV28 and TRBJ2-7; no definite D call. V gave up 5 bases and J gave up 1 base, with 15 bases separating them. This CDR3 has 15 residues. Looked up from germline, CDR1 is MDHEN and CDR2 is SYDVKM. DNA of the CDR3: TGTGCCAGCAGTCCGCCGGTCGCGCGGTCCTACGAGCAGTACTTC. Protein: CASSPPVARSYEQYF. Supplemented by reference TRBV28 and TRBJ2-7, the full variable domain reads DVKVTQSSRYLVKRTGEKVFLECVQDMDHENMFWYRQDPGLGLRLIYFSYDVKMKEKGDIPEGYSVSREKKERFSLILESASTNQTSMYLCASSPPVARSYEQYFGPGTRLTVT.

The chain couples TRBV25-1 to TRBJ1-1; 9 bases agree with TRBD1. The germline V gene has CDR1 MGHDK and CDR2 SYGVNS. The CDR3 has 16 residues. The junction had 10 bases not matched to a gene; V was cut back by 1 base and J by 7 bases. The DNA of the CDR3 is TGTGCCAGCAGTGAATCTAAGACAGGGGGTTATAATGAAGCTTTCTTT. Protein sequence: CASSESKTGGYNEAFF.

This rearrangement joins TRBV2 to TRBJ1-5; D is uncertain. There are 12 residues in the CDR3. Trimming cost V 4 bases and J 4 bases, with 5 bases left between them. From germline, CDR1 is SNHLY and CDR2 FYNNEI. CDR3 nucleotide sequence: TGTGCCAGCAGTGTTCATAATCAGCCCCAGCATTTT. It encodes CASSVHNQPQHF.

V usage is TRBV30 and J usage is TRBJ2-3, with D uncertain. V lost 0 bases to trimming and J lost 2 bases, with 9 bases between them. The CDR3 runs to 14 residues. The germline V gene encodes CDR1 GTSNPN and CDR2 SVGIG (reference sequence). CDR3 residues: CAWSVDQSTDTQYF. The CDR3 DNA follows: TGTGCCTGGAGTGTGGATCAGTCCACAGATACGCAGTATTTT.

J is TRBJ1-2 and V is TRBV25-1, with D hard to call. Trimming stripped 3 bases from V and 8 bases from J, with 7 bases between. CDR3 length equals 11 residues. CDR1 is MGHDK and CDR2 is SYGVNS in the germline V gene. The CDR3 DNA reads TGTGCCAGCAGTGAGTTGGGGGGCTACACCTTC. Amino acid sequence: CASSELGGYTF.

CDR3 sequence: CASQGANTEAFF. The CDR3 nucleotides are TGTGCCAGCCAGGGGGCAAACACTGAAGCTTTCTTT. V gene TRBV6-5 combines with J gene TRBJ1-1, with TRBD1 matching over 8 bases. Germline loops: CDR1 MNHEY, CDR2 SVGAGI. V shed 8 bases, J shed 2 bases, and the junction held 1 base outside the gene matches. The CDR3 has 12 amino acids.

J is TRBJ1-6 and V is TRBV10-3; D uncertain. V lost 8 bases to trimming and J lost 7 bases, with 15 bases between them. The CDR3 contains 14 residues. Germline CDR1 reads ENHRY; CDR2 reads SYGVKD. CDR3 loop: CAIGPAESNSPLHF. Here the CDR3 DNA reads TGTGCCATCGGTCCGGCAGAATCGAATTCACCCCTCCACTTT.

The chain employs TRBV29-1 and TRBJ1-2; 7 bases are a match to TRBD1. The germline CDR1 and CDR2 sequences are SQVTM and ANQGSEA. The CDR3 is 12 amino acids. The V and J ends lost 2 bases and 10 bases, in that order; junction bases with no gene match: 7. CDR3 region: CSVETRQGYYTF. CDR3 nucleotides: TGCAGCGTTGAAACTAGACAGGGCTACTACACCTTC. Combining the CDR3 with reference TRBV29-1 and TRBJ1-2 gives the whole variable domain SAVISQKPSRDICQRGTSLTIQCQVDSQVTMMFWYRQQPGQSLTLIATANQGSEATYESGFVIDKFPISRPNLTFSTLTVSNMSPEDSSIYLCSVETRQGYYTFGSGTRLTVV.

This clone appeared a few times. The chain joins TRBV14 to TRBJ1-6; perhaps TRBD1 as D (5 bases). The V end lost 5 bases, the J end lost 9 bases, and 14 bases lay between the germline ends. Germline V gene sequence: CDR1 SGHDN, CDR2 FVKESK. This CDR3 is built from 14 residues. The CDR3 sequence is CASSTGAGGSPLHF. The CDR3 nucleotides are TGTGCCAGCAGCACTGGGGCAGGTGGTTCACCCCTCCACTTT.

The V call is TRBV5-6, the J call TRBJ2-6; no definite D call. The length of the CDR3 is 13 residues. The V gene's germline CDR1 is SGHDT and CDR2 YYEEEE. The germline V and J ends were trimmed by 3 bases and 3 bases, with 4 bases remaining between them. The CDR3, as DNA: TGTGCCAGCAGCTGGGGTGGGGCCAACGTCCTGACTTTC. Protein sequence: CASSWGGANVLTF.

The chain's CDR3 is CASHRGREKLFF. The CDR3, as DNA: TGTGCCAGCCATCGGGGCAGGGAAAAACTGTTTTTT. The chain joins TRBV6-1 to TRBJ1-4; D perhaps matches TRBD1 (5 bases). The V end was cut by 8 bases, the J end by 8 bases, with 12 bases between. This CDR3 region has 12 residues. Germline lookup yields CDR1 MNHNS and CDR2 SASEGT.

The chain's CDR3 is CASSEATSYTF. The CDR3, as DNA: TGTGCCAGCAGTGAAGCGACCAGCTACACCTTC. The chain is built from TRBV25-1 and TRBJ1-2, with D uncertain. Trimming cost V 2 bases and J 9 bases, with 7 bases left between them. The CDR3 spans 11 residues. Germline V lookup: CDR1 MGHDK, CDR2 SYGVNS.

V is TRBV11-2 and J is TRBJ2-7; 7 bases match TRBD2. V dropped 7 bases and J dropped 2; count of bases not matched to a gene: 8. The CDR3 length is 14 residues. The germline V gene has CDR1 SGHAT and CDR2 FQNNGV. CDR3: CASTEAGMPYEQYF. In nucleotides, the CDR3 is TGTGCCAGCACCGAAGCGGGAATGCCCTACGAGCAGTACTTC. Full variable domain (outside the CDR3, taken from reference TRBV11-2 and TRBJ2-7): EAGVAQSPRYKIIEKRQSVAFWCNPISGHATLYWYQQILGQGPKLLIQFQNNGVVDDSQLPKDRFSAERLKGVDSTLKIQPAKLEDSAVYLCASTEAGMPYEQYFGPGTRLTVT.

This chain connects TRBV29-1 to TRBJ1-1; a possible D gene is TRBD1 (5 bases). CDR3 length equals 12 residues. The V gene lost 7 bases and the J gene lost 1 base, with 10 bases spanning the gap. Germline-derived CDR1 and CDR2 are SQVTM and ANQGSEA. In DNA form, the CDR3 reads TGCAGCGCCGGACAAGCGAACACTGAAGCTTTCTTT. Amino acid sequence: CSAGQANTEAFF.